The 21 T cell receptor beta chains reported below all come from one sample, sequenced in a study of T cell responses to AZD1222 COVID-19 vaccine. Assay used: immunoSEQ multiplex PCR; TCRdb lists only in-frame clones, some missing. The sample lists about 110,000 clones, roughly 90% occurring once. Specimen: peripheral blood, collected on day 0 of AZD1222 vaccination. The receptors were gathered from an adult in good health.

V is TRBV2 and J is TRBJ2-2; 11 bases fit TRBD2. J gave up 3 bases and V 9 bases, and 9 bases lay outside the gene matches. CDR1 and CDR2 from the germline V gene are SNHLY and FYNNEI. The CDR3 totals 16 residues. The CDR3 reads CARERSSGGHTGELFF. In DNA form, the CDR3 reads TGTGCCAGGGAGAGGTCTAGCGGGGGGCACACCGGGGAGCTGTTTTTT. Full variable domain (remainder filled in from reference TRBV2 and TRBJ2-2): EPEVTQTPSHQVTQMGQEVILRCVPISNHLYFYWYRQILGQKVEFLVSFYNNEISEKSEIFDDQFSVERPDGSNFTLKIRSTKLEDSAMYFCARERSSGGHTGELFFGEGSRLTVL.

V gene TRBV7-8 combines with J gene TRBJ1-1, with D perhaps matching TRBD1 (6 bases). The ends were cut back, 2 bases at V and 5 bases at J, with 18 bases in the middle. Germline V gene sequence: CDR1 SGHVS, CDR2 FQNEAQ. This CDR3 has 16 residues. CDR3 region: CASSLKTGKGRTEAFF. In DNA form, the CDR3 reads TGTGCCAGCAGCTTAAAAACAGGGAAAGGACGGACTGAAGCTTTCTTT.

In DNA form, the CDR3 reads TGTGCCAGCAGTCGACAGGGACCAATTAATTCACCCCTCCACTTT. Translation gives CASSRQGPINSPLHF. The rearrangement uses TRBV2 and TRBJ1-6; TRBD1 matches 7 bases. The CDR3 consists of 15 residues. The junction had 7 bases not matched to a gene; V was cut back by 5 bases and J by 6 bases. CDR1 SNHLY and CDR2 FYNNEI come from the germline V gene.

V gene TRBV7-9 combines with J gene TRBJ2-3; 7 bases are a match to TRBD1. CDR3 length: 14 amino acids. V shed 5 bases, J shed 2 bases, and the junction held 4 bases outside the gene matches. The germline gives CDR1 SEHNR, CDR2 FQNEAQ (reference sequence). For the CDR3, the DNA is TGTGCCAGCAGCCGGGACAGATACACAGATACGCAGTATTTT. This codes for CASSRDRYTDTQYF.

CDR3 bases: TGTGCCAGCAGTTACAGGGGACCCGAGAACACTGAAGCTTTCTTT. Encoded protein: CASSYRGPENTEAFF. This chain joins TRBV6-5 and TRBJ1-1, with D perhaps matching TRBD1 (5 bases). CDR3 length: 15 amino acids. Germline-derived CDR1 and CDR2 are MNHEY and SVGAGI. The V end was cut by 2 bases, the J end by 1 base, with 11 bases between.

As DNA, the CDR3 is TGTGCTAGTTCCATGGCCTACGAGCAGTACTTC. Protein sequence: CASSMAYEQYF. The chain carries TRBV12-5 and TRBJ2-7; no reliable D call. Germline V lookup: CDR1 LGHNT, CDR2 FRNRAP. The CDR3 loop spans 11 amino acids. V lost 8 bases to trimming and J lost 2 bases, with 7 bases between them. The full variable domain, rest sourced from reference TRBV12-5 and TRBJ2-7, is DARVTQTPRHKVTEMGQEVTMRCQPILGHNTVFWYRQTMMQGLELLAYFRNRAPLDDSGMPKDRFSAEMPDATLATLKIQPSEPRDSAVYFCASSMAYEQYFGPGTRLTVT.

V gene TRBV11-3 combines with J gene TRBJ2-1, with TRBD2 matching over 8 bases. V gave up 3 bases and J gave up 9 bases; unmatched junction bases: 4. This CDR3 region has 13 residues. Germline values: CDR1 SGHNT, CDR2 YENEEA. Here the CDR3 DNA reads TGTGCCAGCAGCTTTGGACTAGCTGGTGAGCAGTTCTTC. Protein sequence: CASSFGLAGEQFF.

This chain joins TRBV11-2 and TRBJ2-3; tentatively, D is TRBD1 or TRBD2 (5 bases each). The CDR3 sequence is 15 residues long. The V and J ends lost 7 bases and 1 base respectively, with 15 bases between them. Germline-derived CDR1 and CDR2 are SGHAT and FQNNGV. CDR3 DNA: TGTGCCAGCACCACTTCCGGGGCCCGCACAGATACGCAGTATTTT. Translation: CASTTSGARTDTQYF.

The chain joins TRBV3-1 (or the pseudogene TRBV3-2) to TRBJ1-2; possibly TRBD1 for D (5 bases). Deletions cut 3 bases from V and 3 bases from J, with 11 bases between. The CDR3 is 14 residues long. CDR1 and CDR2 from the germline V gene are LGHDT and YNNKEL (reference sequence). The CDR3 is CASSQGEYDYGYTF. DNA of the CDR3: TGTGCCAGCAGCCAGGGGGAGTATGACTATGGCTACACCTTC.

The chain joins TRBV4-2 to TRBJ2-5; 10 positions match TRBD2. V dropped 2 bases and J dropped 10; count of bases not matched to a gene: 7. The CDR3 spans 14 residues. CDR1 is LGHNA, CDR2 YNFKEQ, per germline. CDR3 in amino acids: CASSQYTSGVGQYF. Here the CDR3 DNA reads TGTGCCAGCAGCCAATACACTAGCGGGGTGGGCCAGTACTTC.

This chain's CDR3 is CASSFSGGAFYEQYF. The CDR3 bases are TGTGCCAGCAGTTTTTCCGGGGGGGCATTCTACGAGCAGTACTTC. The chain employs TRBV7-9 and TRBJ2-7, with 8 bases that match TRBD2. V was pared by 6 bases and J by 3 bases, with 10 bases of the junction left unmatched. Per the germline V gene, CDR1 is SEHNR and CDR2 is FQNEAQ (reference sequence). This CDR3 is 15 amino acids long.

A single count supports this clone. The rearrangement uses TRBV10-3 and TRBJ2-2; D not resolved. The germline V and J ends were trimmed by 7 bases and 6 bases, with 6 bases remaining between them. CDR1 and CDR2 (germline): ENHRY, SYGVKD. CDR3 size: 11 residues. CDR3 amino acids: CAIKGPGELFF. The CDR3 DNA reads TGTGCCATCAAGGGCCCCGGGGAGCTGTTTTTT.

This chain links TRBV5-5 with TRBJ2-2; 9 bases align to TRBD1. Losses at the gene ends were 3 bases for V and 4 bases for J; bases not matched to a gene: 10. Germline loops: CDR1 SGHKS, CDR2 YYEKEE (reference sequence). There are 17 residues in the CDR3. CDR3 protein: CASSSFGGTGPTGELFF. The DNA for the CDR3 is TGTGCCAGCAGCTCGTTCGGCGGGACAGGGCCCACCGGGGAGCTGTTTTTT.

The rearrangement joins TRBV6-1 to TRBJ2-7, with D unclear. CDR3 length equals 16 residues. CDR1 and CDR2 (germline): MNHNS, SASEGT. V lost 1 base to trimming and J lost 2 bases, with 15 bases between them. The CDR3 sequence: CASSEGTSRVPYEQYF. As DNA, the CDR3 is TGTGCCAGCAGTGAAGGGACCTCCCGCGTCCCCTACGAGCAGTACTTC.

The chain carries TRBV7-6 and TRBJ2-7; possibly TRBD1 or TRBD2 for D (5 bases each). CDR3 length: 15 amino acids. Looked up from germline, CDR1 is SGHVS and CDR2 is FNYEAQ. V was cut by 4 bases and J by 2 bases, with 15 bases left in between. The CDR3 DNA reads TGTGCCAGCAGCTATACCTGGGACCCCACCTACGAGCAGTACTTC. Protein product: CASSYTWDPTYEQYF.

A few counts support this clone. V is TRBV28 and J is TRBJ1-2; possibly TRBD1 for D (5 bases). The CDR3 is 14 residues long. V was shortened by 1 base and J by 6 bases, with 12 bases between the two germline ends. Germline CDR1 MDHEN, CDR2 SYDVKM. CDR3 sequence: CASSLFDQGDGYTF. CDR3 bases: TGTGCCAGCAGTTTATTTGACCAAGGGGATGGCTACACCTTC.

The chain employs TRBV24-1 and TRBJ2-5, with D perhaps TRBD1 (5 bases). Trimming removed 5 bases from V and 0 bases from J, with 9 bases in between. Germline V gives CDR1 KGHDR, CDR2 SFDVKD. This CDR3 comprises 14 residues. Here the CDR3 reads CATSGTGYQETQYF. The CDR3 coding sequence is TGTGCCACCAGTGGTACAGGTTACCAAGAGACCCAGTACTTC.

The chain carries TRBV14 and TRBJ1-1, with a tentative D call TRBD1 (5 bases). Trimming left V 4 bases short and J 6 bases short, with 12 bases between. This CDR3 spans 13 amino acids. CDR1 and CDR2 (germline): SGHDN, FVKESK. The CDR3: CASSRLQGSEAFF. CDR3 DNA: TGTGCCAGCAGCCGCCTTCAGGGTTCTGAAGCTTTCTTT.

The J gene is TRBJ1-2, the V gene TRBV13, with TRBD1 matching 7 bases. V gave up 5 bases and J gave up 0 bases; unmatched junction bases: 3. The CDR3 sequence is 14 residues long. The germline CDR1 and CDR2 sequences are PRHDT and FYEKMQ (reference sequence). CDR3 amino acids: CASSEGTANYGYTF. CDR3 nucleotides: TGTGCCAGCAGCGAAGGGACAGCTAACTATGGCTACACCTTC.

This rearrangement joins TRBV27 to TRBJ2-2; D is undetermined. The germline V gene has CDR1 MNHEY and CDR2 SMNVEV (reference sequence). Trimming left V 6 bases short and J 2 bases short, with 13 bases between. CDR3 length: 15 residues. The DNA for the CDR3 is TGTGCCAGCAGGCCCGGCAGATTAAACACCGGGGAGCTGTTTTTT. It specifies CASRPGRLNTGELFF.

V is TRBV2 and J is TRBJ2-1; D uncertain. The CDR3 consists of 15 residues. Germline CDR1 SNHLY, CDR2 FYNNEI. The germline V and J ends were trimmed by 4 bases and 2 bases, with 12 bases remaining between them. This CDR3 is CASSVSQWPYNEQFF. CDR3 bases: TGTGCCAGCAGTGTTTCACAGTGGCCCTACAATGAGCAGTTCTTC.